This T cell receptor beta chain was obtained from a study of T cells after yellow fever vaccination. The V end was cut by 5 bases, the J end by 3 bases, with 12 bases between. CDR3 length: 14 residues. Per germline, CDR1 SGHVS and CDR2 FQNEAQ. This clonotype occurred many times. TCRdb passed the 5' RACE reads through MiXCR, listing each CDR3 protein once. Of hundreds of thousands of distinct CDR3 sequences in the sample, roughly 13% were seen once. Material: PBMCs, obtained on the day of the yellow fever booster vaccination. The TCR sequence derives from a man aged 30 to 45 who received the YFV17D yellow fever vaccine. The chain uses TRBV7-8 and TRBJ2-3; D might be TRBD1 (6 bases). Here the CDR3 reads CASSVERGTDTQYF. CDR3 nucleotide sequence: TGTGCCAGCAGCGTCGAAAGGGGGACAGATACGCAGTATTTT.